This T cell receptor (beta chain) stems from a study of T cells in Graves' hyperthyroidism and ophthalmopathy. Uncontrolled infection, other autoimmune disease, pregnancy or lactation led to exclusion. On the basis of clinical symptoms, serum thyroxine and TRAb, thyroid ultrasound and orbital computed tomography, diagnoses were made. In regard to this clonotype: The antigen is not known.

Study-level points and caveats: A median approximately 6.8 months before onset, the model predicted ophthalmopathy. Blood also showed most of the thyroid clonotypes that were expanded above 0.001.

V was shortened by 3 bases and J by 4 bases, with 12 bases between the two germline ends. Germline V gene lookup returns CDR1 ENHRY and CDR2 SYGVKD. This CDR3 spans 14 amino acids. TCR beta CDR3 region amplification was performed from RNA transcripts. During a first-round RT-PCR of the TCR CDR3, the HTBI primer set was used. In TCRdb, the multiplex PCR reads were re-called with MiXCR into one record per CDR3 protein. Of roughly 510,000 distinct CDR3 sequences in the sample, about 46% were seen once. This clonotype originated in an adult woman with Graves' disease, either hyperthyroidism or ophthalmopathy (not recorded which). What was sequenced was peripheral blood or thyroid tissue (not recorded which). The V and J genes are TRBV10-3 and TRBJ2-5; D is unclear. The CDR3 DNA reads TGTGCCATCAGTGATCCTACGGGTACAGAGACCCAGTACTTC. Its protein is CAISDPTGTETQYF.